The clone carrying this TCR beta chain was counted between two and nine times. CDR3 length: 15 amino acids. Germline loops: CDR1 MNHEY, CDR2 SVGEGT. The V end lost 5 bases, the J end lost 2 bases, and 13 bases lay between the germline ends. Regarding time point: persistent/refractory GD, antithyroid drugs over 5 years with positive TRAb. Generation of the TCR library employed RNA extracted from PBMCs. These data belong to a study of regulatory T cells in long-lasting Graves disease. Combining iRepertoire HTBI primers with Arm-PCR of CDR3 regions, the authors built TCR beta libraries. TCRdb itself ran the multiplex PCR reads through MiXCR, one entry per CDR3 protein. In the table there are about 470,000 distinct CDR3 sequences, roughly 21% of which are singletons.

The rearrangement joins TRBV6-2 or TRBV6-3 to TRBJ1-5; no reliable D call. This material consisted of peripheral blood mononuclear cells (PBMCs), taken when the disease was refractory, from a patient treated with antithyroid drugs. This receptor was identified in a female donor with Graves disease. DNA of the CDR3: TGTGCCAGCAGTGTGCCTGGGTGGGGCAATCAGCCCCAGCATTTT. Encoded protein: CASSVPGWGNQPQHF.